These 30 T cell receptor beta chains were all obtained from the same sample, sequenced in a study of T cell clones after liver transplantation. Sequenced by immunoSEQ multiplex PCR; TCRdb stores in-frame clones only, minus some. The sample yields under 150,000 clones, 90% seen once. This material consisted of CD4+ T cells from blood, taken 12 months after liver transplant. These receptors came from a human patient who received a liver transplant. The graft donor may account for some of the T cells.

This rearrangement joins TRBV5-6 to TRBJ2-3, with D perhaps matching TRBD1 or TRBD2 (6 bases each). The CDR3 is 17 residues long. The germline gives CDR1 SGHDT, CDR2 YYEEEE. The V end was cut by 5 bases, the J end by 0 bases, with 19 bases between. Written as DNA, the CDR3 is TGTGCCAGCAGTCCGACCAGTCGGGGGCCGAGCACAGATACGCAGTATTTT. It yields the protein CASSPTSRGPSTDTQYF.

The CDR3 sequence: CASSEGQPSGNTIYF. CDR3 DNA: TGTGCCAGCAGCGAGGGACAGCCTTCTGGAAACACCATATATTTT. This chain uses TRBV9 with TRBJ1-3; TRBD1 aligns across 7 bases. The CDR3 consists of 15 residues. Trimming took 3 bases from V and 1 from J; bases not matched to a gene: 4. CDR1 and CDR2 (germline): SGDLS, YYNGEE.

The CDR3, as DNA: TGTGCCAGTAGTATAGATCTTCTGGCGAGTAACTATGGCTACACCTTC. Its translation: CASSIDLLASNYGYTF. The gene calls are TRBV19 and TRBJ1-2; D not certain. V was trimmed by 0 bases and J by 1 base, leaving 12 bases between them. This CDR3 has 16 amino acids. Germline V lookup: CDR1 LNHDA, CDR2 SQIVND (reference sequence).

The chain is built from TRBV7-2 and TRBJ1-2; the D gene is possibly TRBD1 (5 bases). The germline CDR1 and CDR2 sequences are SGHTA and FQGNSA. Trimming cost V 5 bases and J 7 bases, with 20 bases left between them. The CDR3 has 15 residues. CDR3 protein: CASSPLSRTSGGYTF. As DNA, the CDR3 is TGTGCCAGCAGCCCTTTATCGAGGACAAGCGGTGGCTACACCTTC.

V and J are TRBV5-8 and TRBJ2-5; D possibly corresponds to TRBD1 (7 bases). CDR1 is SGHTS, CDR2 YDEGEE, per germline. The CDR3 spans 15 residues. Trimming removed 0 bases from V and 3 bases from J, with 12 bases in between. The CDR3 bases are TGTGCCAGCAGCTTGGAGGACAGGAGGGAAGAGACCCAGTACTTC. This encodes CASSLEDRREETQYF.

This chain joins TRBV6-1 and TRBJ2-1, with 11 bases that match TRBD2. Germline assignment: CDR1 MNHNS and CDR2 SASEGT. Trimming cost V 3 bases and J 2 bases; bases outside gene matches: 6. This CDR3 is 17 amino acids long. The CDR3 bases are TGTGCCAGCAGTGATTCTAGCGGGAGGCTCACCTACAATGAGCAGTTCTTC. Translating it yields CASSDSSGRLTYNEQFF.

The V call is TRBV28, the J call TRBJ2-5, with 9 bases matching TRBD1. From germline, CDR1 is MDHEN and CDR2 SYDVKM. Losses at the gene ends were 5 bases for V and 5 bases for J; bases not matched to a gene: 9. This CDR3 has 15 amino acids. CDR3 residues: CASSQGQGILETQYF. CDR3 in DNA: TGTGCCAGCAGTCAGGGACAGGGAATTTTGGAGACCCAGTACTTC.

The DNA of the CDR3 is TGCGCCAGCAGCTCTGGACAGAACCAAGAGACCCAGTACTTC. Its translation: CASSSGQNQETQYF. The rearrangement joins TRBV5-1 to TRBJ2-5, with D maybe TRBD1 (6 bases). Germline CDR1 reads SGHRS; CDR2 reads YFSETQ. The V and J ends lost 3 bases and 0 bases respectively, with 9 bases between them. There are 14 residues in the CDR3.

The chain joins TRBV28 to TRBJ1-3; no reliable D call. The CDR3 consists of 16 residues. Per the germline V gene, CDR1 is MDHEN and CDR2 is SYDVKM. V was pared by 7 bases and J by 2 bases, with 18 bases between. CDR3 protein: CASIKTGGRPGNTIYF. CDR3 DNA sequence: TGTGCCAGCATCAAGACCGGAGGACGTCCTGGAAACACCATATATTTT.

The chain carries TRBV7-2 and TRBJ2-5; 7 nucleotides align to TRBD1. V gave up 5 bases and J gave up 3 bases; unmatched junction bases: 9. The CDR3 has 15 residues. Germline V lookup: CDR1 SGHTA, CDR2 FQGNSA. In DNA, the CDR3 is TGTGCCAGCAGCACAGGGGTGTATCGGGAAGAGACCCAGTACTTC. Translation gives CASSTGVYREETQYF.

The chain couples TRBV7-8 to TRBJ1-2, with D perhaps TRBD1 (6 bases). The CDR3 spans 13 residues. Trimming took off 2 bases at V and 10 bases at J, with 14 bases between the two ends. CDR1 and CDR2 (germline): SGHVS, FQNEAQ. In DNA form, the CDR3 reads TGTGCCAGCAGCTTACAAGCAGGGGTTGTCTACACCTTC. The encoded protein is CASSLQAGVVYTF.

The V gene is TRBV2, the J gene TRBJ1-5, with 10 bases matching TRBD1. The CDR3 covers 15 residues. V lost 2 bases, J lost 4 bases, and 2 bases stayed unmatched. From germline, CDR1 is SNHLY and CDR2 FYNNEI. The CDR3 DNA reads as TGTGCCAGCAGTGAAAGGACAGGGGGTAATCAGCCCCAGCATTTT. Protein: CASSERTGGNQPQHF. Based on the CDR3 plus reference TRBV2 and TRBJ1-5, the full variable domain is EPEVTQTPSHQVTQMGQEVILRCVPISNHLYFYWYRQILGQKVEFLVSFYNNEISEKSEIFDDQFSVERPDGSNFTLKIRSTKLEDSAMYFCASSERTGGNQPQHFGDGTRLSIL.

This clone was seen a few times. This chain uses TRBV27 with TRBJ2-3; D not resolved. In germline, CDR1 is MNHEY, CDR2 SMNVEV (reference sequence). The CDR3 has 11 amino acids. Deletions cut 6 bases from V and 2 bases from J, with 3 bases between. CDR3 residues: CASRPTDTQYF. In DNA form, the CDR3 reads TGTGCCAGCAGGCCCACAGATACGCAGTATTTT.

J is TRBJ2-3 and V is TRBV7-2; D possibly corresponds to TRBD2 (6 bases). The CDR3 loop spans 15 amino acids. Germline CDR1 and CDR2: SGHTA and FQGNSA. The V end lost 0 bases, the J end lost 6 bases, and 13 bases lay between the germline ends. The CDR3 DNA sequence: TGTGCCAGCAGCTTAGCCCCGGGAGTGGCCGATACGCAGTATTTT. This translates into CASSLAPGVADTQYF.

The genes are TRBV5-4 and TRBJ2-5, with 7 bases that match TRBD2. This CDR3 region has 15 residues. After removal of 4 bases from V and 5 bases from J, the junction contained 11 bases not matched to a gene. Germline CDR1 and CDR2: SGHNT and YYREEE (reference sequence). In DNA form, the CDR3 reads TGTGCCAGCAGCCTTCTCGAGACTAGCCGTGAGACCCAGTACTTC. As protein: CASSLLETSRETQYF.

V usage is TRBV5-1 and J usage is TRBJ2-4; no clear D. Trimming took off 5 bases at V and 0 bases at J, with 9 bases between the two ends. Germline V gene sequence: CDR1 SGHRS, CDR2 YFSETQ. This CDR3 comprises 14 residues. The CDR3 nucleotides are TGCGCCAGCAGTTTATCGCTAGCCAAAAACATTCAGTACTTC. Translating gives CASSLSLAKNIQYF. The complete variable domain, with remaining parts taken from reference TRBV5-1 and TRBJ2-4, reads KAGVTQTPRYLIKTRGQQVTLSCSPISGHRSVSWYQQTPGQGLQFLFEYFSETQRNKGNFPGRFSGRQFSNSRSEMNVSTLELGDSALYLCASSLSLAKNIQYFGAGTRLSVL.

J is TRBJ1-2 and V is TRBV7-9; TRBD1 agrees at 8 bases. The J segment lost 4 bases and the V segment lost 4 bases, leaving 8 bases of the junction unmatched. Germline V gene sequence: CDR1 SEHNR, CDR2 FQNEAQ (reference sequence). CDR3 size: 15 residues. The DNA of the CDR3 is TGTGCCAGCAGCTCCCGGACAGGGAAATTCTATGGCTACACCTTC. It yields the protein CASSSRTGKFYGYTF.

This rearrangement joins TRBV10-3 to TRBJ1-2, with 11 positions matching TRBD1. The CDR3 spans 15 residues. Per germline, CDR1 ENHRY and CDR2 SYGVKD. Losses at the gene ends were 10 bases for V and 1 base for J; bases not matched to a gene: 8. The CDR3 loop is CATLRDRGVNYGYTF. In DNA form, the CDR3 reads TGTGCCACCCTCCGGGACAGGGGGGTTAACTATGGCTACACCTTC.

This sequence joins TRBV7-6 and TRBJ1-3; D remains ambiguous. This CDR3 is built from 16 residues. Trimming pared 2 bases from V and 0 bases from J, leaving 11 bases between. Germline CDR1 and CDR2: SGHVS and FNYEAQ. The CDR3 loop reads CASSLSDPLSGNTIYF. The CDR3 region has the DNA TGTGCCAGCAGCTTATCCGATCCCCTCTCTGGAAACACCATATATTTT. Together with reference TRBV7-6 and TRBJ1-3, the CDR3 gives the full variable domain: GAGVSQSPRYKVTKRGQDVALRCDPISGHVSLYWYRQALGQGPEFLTYFNYEAQQDKSGLPNDRFSAERPEGSISTLTIQRTEQRDSAMYRCASSLSDPLSGNTIYFGEGSWLTVV.

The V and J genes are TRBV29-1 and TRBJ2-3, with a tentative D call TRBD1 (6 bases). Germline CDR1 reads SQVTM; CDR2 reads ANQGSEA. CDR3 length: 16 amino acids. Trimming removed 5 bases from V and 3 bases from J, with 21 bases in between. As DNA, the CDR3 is TGCAGCGTTCACTACATCGGACAGAGCCGAACAGATACGCAGTATTTT. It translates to CSVHYIGQSRTDTQYF.

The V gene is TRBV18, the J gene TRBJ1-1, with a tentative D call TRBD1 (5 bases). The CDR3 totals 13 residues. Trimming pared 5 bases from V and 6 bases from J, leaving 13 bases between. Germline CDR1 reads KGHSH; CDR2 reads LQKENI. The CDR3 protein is CASSSQGWAEAFF. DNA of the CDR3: TGTGCCAGCTCATCCCAGGGATGGGCTGAAGCTTTCTTT.

CDR3: CASSQGDEGLETQYF. CDR3 nucleotides: TGTGCCAGCAGCCAAGGGGACGAGGGGTTGGAGACCCAGTACTTC. The chain links TRBV4-2 to TRBJ2-5; the D gene could be TRBD1 or TRBD2 (5 bases each). The CDR3 loop spans 15 amino acids. The germline CDR1 and CDR2 sequences are LGHNA and YNFKEQ. Trimming cost V 1 base and J 5 bases, with 14 bases left between them.

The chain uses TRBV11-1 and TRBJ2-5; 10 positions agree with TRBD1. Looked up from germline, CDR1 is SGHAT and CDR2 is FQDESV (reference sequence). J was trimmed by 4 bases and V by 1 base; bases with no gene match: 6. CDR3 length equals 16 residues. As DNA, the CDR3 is TGTGCCAGCAGCTTAGAGACAGGGGGCGGAGGAGAGACCCAGTACTTC. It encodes CASSLETGGGGETQYF.

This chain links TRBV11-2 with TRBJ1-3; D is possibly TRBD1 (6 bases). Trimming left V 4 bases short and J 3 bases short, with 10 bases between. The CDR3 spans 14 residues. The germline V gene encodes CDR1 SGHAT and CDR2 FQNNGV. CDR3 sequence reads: CASSYTGFGNTIYF. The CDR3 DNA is TGTGCCAGCAGCTATACAGGGTTTGGAAACACCATATATTTT.

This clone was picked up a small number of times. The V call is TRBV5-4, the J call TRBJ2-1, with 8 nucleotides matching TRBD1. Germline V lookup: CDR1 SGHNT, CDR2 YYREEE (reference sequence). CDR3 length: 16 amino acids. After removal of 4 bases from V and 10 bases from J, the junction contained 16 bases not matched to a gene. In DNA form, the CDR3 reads TGTGCCAGCAGCGCCGGCCGGGACAGGTCCCTGAGGGAGCAGTTCTTC. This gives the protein CASSAGRDRSLREQFF.

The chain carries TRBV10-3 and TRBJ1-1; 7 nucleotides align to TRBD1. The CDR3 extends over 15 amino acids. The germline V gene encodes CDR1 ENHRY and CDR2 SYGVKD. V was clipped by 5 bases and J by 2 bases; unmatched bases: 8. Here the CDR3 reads CAISTRQGRNTEAFF. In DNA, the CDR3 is TGTGCCATCAGTACACGACAGGGCCGTAACACTGAAGCTTTCTTT.

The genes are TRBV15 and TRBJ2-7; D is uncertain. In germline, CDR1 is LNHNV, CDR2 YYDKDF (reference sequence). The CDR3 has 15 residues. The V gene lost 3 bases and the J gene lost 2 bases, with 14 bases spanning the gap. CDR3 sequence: CATSSGPAGAYEQYF. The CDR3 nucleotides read TGTGCCACCAGCAGTGGCCCTGCTGGGGCCTACGAGCAGTACTTC.

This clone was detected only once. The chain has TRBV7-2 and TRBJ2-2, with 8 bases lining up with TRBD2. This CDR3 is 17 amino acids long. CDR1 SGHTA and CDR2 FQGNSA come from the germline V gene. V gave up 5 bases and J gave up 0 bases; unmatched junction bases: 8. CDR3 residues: CASSPPTSGSNTGELFF. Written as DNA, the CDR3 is TGTGCCAGCAGCCCCCCCACTAGCGGCTCGAACACCGGGGAGCTGTTTTTT.

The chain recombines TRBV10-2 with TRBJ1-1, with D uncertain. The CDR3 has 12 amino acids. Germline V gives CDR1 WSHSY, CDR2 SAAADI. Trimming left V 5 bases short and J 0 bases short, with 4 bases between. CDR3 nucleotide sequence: TGCGCCAGCAGTACCCTGAACACTGAAGCTTTCTTT. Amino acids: CASSTLNTEAFF.

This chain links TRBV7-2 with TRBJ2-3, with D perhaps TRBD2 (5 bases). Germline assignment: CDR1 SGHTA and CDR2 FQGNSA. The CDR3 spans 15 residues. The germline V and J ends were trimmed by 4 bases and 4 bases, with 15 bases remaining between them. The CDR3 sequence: CASSSRRGGPDTQYF. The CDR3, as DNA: TGTGCCAGCAGCTCCCGCCGTGGAGGCCCAGATACGCAGTATTTT.